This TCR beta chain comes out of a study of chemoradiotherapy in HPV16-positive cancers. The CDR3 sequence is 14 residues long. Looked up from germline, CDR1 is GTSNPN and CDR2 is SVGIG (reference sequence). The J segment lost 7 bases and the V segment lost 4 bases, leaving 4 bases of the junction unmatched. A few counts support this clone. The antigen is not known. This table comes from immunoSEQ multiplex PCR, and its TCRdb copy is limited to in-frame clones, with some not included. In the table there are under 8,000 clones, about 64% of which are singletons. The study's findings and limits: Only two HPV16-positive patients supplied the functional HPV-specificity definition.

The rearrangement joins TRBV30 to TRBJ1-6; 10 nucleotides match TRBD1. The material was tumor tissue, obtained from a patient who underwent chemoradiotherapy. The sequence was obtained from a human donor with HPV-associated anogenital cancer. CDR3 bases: TGTGCCTGGATCCGGGACAGGGGAAATTCACCCCTCCACTTT. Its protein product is CAWIRDRGNSPLHF.